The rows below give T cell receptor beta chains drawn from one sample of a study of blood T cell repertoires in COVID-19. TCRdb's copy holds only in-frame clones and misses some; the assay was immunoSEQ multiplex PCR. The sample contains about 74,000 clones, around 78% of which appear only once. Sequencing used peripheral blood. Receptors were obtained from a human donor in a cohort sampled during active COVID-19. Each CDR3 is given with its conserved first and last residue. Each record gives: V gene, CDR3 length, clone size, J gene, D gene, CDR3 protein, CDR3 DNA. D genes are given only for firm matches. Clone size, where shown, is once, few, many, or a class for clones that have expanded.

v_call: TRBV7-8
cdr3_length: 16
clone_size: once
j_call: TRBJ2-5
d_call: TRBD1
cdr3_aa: CASSLAAGQEGETQYF
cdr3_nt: TGTGCCAGCAGCTTAGCGGCGGGACAGGAGGGAGAGACCCAGTACTTC

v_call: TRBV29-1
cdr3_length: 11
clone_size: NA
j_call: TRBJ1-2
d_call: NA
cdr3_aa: CSVEESYGYTF
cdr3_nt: TGCAGCGTTGAGGAGTCCTATGGCTACACCTTC

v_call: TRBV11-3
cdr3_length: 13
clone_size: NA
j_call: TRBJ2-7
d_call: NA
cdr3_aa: CASSSQTDYEQYF
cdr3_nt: TGTGCCAGCAGCTCCCAGACAGACTACGAGCAGTACTTC

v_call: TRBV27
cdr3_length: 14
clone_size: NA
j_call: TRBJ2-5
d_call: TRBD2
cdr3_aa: CASSLRLAGETQYF
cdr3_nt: TGTGCCAGCAGTTTAAGGCTAGCGGGGGAGACCCAGTACTTC

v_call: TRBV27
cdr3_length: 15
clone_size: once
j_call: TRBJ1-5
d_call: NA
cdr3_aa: CASSNDQTSNQPQHF
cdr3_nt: TGTGCCAGCAGTAACGACCAGACAAGCAATCAGCCCCAGCATTTT

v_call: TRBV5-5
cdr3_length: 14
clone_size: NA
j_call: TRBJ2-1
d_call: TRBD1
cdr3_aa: CASSLGDRRNEQFF
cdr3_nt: TGTGCCAGCAGCTTGGGGGACAGACGCAATGAGCAGTTCTTC

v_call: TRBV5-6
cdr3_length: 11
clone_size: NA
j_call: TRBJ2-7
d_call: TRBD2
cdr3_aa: CASSFGLAWNF
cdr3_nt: TGTGCCAGCAGCTTTGGACTAGCGTGGAACTTC

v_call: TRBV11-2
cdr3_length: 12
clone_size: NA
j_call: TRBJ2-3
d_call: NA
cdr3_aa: CASSRSRDTQYF
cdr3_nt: TGTGCCAGCAGCCGAAGCCGGGATACGCAGTATTTT

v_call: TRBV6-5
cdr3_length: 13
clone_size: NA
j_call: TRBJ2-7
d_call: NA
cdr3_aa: CASSRGAGGEQYF
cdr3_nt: TGTGCCAGCAGTAGGGGGGCAGGGGGCGAGCAGTACTTC

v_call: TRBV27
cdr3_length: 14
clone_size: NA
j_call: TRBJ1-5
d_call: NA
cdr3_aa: CASSARESNQPQHF
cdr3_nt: TGTGCCAGCAGTGCGAGGGAAAGCAATCAGCCCCAGCATTTT

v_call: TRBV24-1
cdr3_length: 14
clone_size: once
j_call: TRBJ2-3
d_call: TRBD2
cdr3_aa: CATSDEREWDTQYF
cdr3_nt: TGTGCCACCAGTGACGAGCGGGAGTGGGATACGCAGTATTTT

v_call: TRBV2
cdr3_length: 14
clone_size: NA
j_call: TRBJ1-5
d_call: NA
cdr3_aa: CASSLGTKYQPQHF
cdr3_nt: TGTGCCAGCAGTCTCGGGACAAAATATCAGCCCCAGCATTTT

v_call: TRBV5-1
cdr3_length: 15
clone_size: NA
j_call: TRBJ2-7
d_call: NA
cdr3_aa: CASTDTAKVPYEQYF
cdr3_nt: TGCGCCAGCACGGACACCGCTAAGGTCCCTTACGAGCAGTACTTC

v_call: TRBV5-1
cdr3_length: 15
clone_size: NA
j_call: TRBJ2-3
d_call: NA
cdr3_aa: CASSLEDRPTDTQYF
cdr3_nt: TGCGCCAGCAGCTTGGAGGACAGACCCACAGATACGCAGTATTTT

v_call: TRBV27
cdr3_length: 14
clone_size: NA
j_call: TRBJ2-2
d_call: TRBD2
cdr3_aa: CASNREGRTGELFF
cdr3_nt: TGTGCCAGCAACCGGGAGGGCCGTACCGGGGAGCTGTTTTTT

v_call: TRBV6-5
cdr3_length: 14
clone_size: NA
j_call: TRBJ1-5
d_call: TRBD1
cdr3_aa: CASRDSLSNQPQHF
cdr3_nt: TGTGCCAGTCGGGACAGTCTAAGCAATCAGCCCCAGCATTTT

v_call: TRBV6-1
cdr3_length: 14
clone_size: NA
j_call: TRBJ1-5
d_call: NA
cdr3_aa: CASSERRGAQPQHF
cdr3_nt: TGTGCCAGCAGTGAAAGACGGGGGGCTCAGCCCCAGCATTTT

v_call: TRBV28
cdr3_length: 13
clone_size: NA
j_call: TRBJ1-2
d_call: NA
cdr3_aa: CASSTEKNYGYTF
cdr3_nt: TGTGCCAGCAGTACAGAAAAGAACTATGGCTACACCTTC

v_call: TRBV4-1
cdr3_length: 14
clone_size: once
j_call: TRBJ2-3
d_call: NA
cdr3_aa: CASSQEIDSDTQYF
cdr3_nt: TGCGCCAGCAGCCAAGAGATAGACTCAGATACGCAGTATTTT

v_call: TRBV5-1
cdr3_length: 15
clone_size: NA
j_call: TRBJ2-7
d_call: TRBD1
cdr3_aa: CASSLAGTGSHEQYF
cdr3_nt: TGCGCCAGCAGCTTGGCCGGGACAGGGTCCCACGAGCAGTACTTC

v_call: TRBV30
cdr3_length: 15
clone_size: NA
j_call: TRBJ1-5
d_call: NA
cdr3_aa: CAWREPGMSNQPQHF
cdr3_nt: TGTGCCTGGAGAGAGCCCGGGATGAGCAATCAGCCCCAGCATTTT

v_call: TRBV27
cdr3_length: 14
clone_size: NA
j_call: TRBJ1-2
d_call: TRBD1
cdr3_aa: CASSLGTGSRGYTF
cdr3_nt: TGTGCCAGCAGTTTAGGGACAGGGTCTAGGGGCTACACCTTC

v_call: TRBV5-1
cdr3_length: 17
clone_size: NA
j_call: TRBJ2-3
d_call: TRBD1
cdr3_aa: CASSQGQGAGSHATQYF
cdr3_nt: TGCGCCAGCAGCCAGGGACAGGGGGCTGGGTCTCACGCTACGCAGTATTTT

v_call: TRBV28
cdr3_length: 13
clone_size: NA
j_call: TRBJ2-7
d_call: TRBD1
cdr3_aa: CATLDRAHYEQYF
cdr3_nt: TGTGCCACCCTGGACAGGGCTCACTACGAGCAGTACTTC

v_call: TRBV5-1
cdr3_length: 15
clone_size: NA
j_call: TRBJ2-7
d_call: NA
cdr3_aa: CASSLADTSSYEQYF
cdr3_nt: TGCGCCAGCAGCTTGGCCGACACCTCCTCCTACGAGCAGTACTTC

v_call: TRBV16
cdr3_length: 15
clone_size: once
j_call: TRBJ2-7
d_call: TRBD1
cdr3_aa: CASSPGTGGEYEQYF
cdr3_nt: TGTGCCAGCAGCCCCGGGACAGGGGGCGAATACGAGCAGTACTTC

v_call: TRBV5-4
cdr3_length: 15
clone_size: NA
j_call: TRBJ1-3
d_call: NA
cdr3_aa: CASSLEAGVGNTIYF
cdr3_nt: TGTGCCAGCAGCTTGGAGGCGGGAGTCGGAAACACCATATATTTT

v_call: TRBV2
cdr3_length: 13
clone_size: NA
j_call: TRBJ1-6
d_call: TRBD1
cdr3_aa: CASSEDRGRPLHF
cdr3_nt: TGTGCCAGCAGTGAAGACAGGGGTAGGCCCCTCCACTTT

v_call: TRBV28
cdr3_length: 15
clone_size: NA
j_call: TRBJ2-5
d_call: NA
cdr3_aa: CASSLPTQYQETQYF
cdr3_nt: TGTGCCAGCAGTTTACCGACTCAGTACCAAGAGACCCAGTACTTC

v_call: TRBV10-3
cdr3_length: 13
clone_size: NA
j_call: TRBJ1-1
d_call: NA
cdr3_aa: CATIREQNTEAFF
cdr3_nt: TGTGCCACGATTCGGGAACAGAACACTGAAGCTTTCTTT

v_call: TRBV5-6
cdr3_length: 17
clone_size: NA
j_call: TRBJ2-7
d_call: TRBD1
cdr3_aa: CASSPFLGQEKTYEQYF
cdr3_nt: TGTGCCAGCAGCCCCTTCTTAGGACAGGAGAAAACCTACGAGCAGTACTTC

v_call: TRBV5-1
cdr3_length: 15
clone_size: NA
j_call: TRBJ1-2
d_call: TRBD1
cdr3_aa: CASSDLLQGNYGYTF
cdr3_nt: TGCGCCAGCAGCGACCTCTTACAGGGGAATTATGGCTACACCTTC

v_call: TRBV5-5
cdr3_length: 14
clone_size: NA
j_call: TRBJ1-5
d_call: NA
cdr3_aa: CASSLVVSNQPQHF
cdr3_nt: TGTGCCAGCAGCTTGGTAGTTAGCAATCAGCCCCAGCATTTT

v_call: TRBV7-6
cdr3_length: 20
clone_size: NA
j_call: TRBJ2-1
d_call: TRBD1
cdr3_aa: CASSSRRLNRGQPSYNEQFF
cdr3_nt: TGTGCCAGCAGCTCCCGTCGCCTAAACAGGGGGCAGCCCTCCTACAATGAGCAGTTCTTC

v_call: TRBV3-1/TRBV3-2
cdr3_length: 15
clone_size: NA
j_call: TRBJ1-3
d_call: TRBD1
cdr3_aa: CASSQDGTAGNTIYF
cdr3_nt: TGTGCCAGCAGCCAAGATGGGACAGCTGGAAACACCATATATTTT

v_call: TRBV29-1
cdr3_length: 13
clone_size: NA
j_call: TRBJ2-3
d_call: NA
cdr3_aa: CSAKIQGTDTQYF
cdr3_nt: TGCAGCGCCAAGATACAGGGCACAGATACGCAGTATTTT

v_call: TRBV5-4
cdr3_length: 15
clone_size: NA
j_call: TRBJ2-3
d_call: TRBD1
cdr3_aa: CASSMDRGFTDTQYF
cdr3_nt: TGTGCCAGCAGCATGGACAGGGGATTCACAGATACGCAGTATTTT

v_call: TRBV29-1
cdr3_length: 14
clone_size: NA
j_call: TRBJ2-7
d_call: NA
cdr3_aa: CSVEGDGSEDEQYF
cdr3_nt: TGCAGCGTTGAAGGGGACGGGAGTGAAGACGAGCAGTACTTC

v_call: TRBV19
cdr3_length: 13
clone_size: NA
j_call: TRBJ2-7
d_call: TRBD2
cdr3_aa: CASRTSGIDEQYF
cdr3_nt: TGTGCCAGCCGGACTAGCGGGATAGACGAGCAGTACTTC

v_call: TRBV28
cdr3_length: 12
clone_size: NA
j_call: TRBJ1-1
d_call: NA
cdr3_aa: CASSSDKIEAFF
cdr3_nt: TGTGCCAGCAGCTCTGACAAGATTGAAGCTTTCTTT

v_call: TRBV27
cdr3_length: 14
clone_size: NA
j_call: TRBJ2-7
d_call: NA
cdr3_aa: CASSIRTPPGEQYF
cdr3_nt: TGTGCCAGCAGTATTCGGACACCGCCCGGGGAGCAGTACTTC

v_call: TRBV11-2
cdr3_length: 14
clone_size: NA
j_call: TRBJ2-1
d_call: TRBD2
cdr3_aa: CASSLARREGEQFF
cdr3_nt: TGTGCCAGCAGCTTAGCTCGGAGGGAGGGTGAGCAGTTCTTC

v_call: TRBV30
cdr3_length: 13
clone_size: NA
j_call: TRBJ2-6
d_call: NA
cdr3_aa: CAWSGLRGRHLTF
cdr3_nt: TGTGCCTGGAGTGGACTCAGGGGACGGCACCTGACTTTC

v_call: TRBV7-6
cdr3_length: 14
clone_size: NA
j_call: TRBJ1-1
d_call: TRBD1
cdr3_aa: CASSDRGGNTEAFF
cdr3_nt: TGTGCCAGCAGCGACAGGGGAGGAAACACTGAAGCTTTCTTT

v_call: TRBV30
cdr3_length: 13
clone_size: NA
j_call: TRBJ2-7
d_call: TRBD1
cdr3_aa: CAWNRQGSYEQYF
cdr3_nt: TGTGCCTGGAACAGACAGGGATCCTACGAGCAGTACTTC

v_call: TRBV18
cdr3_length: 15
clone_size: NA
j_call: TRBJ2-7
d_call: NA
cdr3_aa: CASSPTGGPSYEQYF
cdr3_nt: TGTGCCAGCTCACCCACCGGGGGGCCATCCTACGAGCAGTACTTC

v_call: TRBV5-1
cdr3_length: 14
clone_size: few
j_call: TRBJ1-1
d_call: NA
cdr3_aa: CASSLDGGTTEAFF
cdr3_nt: TGCGCCAGCAGCTTGGACGGGGGTACCACTGAAGCTTTCTTT

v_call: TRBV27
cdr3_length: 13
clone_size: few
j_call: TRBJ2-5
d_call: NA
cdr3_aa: CASSPQLAETQYF
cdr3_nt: TGTGCCAGCAGTCCCCAATTGGCAGAGACCCAGTACTTC

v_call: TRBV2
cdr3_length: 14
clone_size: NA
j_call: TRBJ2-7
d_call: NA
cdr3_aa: CASSEGTPKYEQYF
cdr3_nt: TGTGCCAGCAGTGAAGGGACACCAAAATACGAGCAGTACTTC

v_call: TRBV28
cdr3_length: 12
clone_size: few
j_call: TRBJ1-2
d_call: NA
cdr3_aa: CASSAGIYGYTF
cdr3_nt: TGTGCCAGCAGTGCAGGGATCTATGGCTACACCTTC

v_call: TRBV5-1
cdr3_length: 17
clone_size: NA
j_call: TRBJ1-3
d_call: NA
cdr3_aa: CASSLGVGLGTGNTIYF
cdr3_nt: TGCGCCAGCAGCTTGGGGGTCGGCCTGGGCACTGGAAACACCATATATTTT

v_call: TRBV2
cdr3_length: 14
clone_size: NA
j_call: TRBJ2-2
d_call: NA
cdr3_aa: CASSELSGAGELFF
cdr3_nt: TGTGCCAGCAGTGAGTTGAGCGGAGCCGGGGAGCTGTTTTTT